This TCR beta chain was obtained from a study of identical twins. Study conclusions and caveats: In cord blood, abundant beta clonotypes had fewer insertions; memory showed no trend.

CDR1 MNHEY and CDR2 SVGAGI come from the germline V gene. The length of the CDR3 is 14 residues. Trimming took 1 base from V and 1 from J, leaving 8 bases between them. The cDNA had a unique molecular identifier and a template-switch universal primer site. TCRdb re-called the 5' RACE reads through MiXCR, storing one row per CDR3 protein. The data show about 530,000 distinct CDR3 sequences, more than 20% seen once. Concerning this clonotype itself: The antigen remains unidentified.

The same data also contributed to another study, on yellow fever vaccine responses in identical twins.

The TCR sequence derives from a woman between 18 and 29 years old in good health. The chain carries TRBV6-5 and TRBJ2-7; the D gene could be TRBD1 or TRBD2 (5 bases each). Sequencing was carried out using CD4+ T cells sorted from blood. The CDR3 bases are TGTGCCAGCAGTTACTATGGGGGATCCTACGAGCAGTACTTC. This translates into CASSYYGGSYEQYF.